The text below deals with one T cell receptor beta chain. The record originates from a study of blood T cells in healthy people across ages. The use of a sample-barcoded 5' primer and a J-beta primer mix characterized a second PCR of about 7 to 12 cycles. Each cDNA molecule, via a template-switch adaptor with 12 random nucleotides, was tagged. MiXCR, run by TCRdb on the 5' RACE reads, gives a single entry per CDR3 protein. The table has 1.5 million to 2 million distinct CDR3 sequences, 28% seen once. Germline CDR1 reads MNHNY; CDR2 reads SVGAGI (reference sequence). V lost 0 bases and J lost 13, with 13 bases in between. The CDR3 is 13 amino acids.

The TCR originated in a young woman in good health. The chain couples TRBV6-6 to TRBJ2-4, with D tentatively TRBD2 (6 bases). Material: blood. The CDR3 reads CASSYSKPREQYF. DNA of the CDR3: TGTGCCAGCAGTTACTCGAAACCCCGGGAGCAGTACTTC.